These 21 T cell receptor beta chains were sequenced from one sample in a study of T-cell memory formation after mild COVID-19. TCRdb ran MiXCR on the 5' RACE reads and lists one entry per CDR3 protein. This sample has roughly 320,000 distinct CDR3 sequences, with 25% to 30% found just once. The source material was PBMCs or a T cell subset sorted from them (not recorded which). These TCRs come from an adult woman who had mild COVID-19 (a few samples of this study predate the infection). Cell type and time point are not known.

The J gene is TRBJ2-7, the V gene TRBV20-1; tentatively, D is TRBD2 (5 bases). Germline V gene lookup returns CDR1 DFQATT and CDR2 SNEGSKA (reference sequence). Trimming took 3 bases from V and 5 from J, leaving 23 bases between them. The CDR3 has 16 residues. DNA for the CDR3: TGCAGTGCTAGCCCTCCGGGGAACCTCCCGGGCAACGAGCAGTACTTC. It yields the protein CSASPPGNLPGNEQYF.

This clonotype was observed a handful of times. The rearrangement uses TRBV7-2 and TRBJ2-7; D may be TRBD1 (6 bases). Per germline, CDR1 SGHTA and CDR2 FQGNSA. Trimming stripped 1 base from V and 10 bases from J, with 11 bases between. The CDR3 loop spans 12 amino acids. CDR3 region: CASSLGTVSQYF. As DNA, the CDR3 is TGTGCCAGCAGCTTAGGGACAGTTTCCCAGTACTTC.

The V call is TRBV14, the J call TRBJ2-5; TRBD2 aligns across 9 bases. J gave up 5 bases and V 0 bases, and 4 bases lay outside the gene matches. The germline CDR1 and CDR2 sequences are SGHDN and FVKESK. CDR3 length: 15 residues. DNA for the CDR3: TGTGCCAGCAGCCAAGATTTAGCGGGGGCCGAGACCCAGTACTTC. It encodes CASSQDLAGAETQYF.

The V gene is TRBV7-2, the J gene TRBJ2-7; a possible D gene is TRBD2 (6 bases). The CDR3 covers 17 residues. Trimming cost V 5 bases and J 2 bases, with 22 bases left between them. From germline, CDR1 is SGHTA and CDR2 FQGNSA. CDR3: CASSPRLGGEGAYEQYF. CDR3 coding DNA: TGTGCCAGCAGCCCTAGACTAGGAGGAGAGGGAGCCTACGAGCAGTACTTC.

The chain recombines TRBV7-6 with TRBJ1-3, with 10 bases identical to TRBD1. The CDR3 has 17 amino acids. The junction had 7 bases not matched to a gene; V was cut back by 5 bases and J by 0 bases. Germline CDR1 reads SGHVS; CDR2 reads FNYEAQ. CDR3 DNA: TGTGCCAGCAGCACGACAGGGGGCCTAAACTCTGGAAACACCATATATTTT. Translated: CASSTTGGLNSGNTIYF.

This clonotype was counted once. The rearrangement links TRBV7-9 to TRBJ1-2; 7 nucleotides agree with TRBD1. Germline lookup yields CDR1 SEHNR and CDR2 FQNEAQ (reference sequence). Losses at the gene ends were 5 bases for V and 0 bases for J; bases not matched to a gene: 9. This CDR3 spans 16 amino acids. The CDR3 is CASSQGTAAANYGYTF. For the CDR3, the DNA is TGTGCCAGCAGCCAGGGGACAGCAGCAGCTAACTATGGCTACACCTTC.

The J gene is TRBJ2-7, the V gene TRBV7-6; TRBD1 is a possible D gene (5 bases). This CDR3 has 12 residues. Germline V gives CDR1 SGHVS, CDR2 FNYEAQ. The V and J ends lost 5 bases and 6 bases respectively, with 11 bases between them. The CDR3 coding sequence is TGTGCCAGCAGCAACCAGGGTGGCGAGCAGTACTTC. Protein sequence: CASSNQGGEQYF.

CDR3 DNA sequence: TGTGCCAGCAGTGCGGAGGAGCTAGCCCTTAATCCCGGGGAGCAGTTCTTC. Protein sequence: CASSAEELALNPGEQFF. The rearrangement links TRBV2 to TRBJ2-1; perhaps TRBD2 as D (5 bases). Germline V gives CDR1 SNHLY, CDR2 FYNNEI. V was cut by 4 bases and J by 10 bases, with 26 bases left in between. The CDR3 runs to 17 residues. Full variable domain (remainder filled in from reference TRBV2 and TRBJ2-1): EPEVTQTPSHQVTQMGQEVILRCVPISNHLYFYWYRQILGQKVEFLVSFYNNEISEKSEIFDDQFSVERPDGSNFTLKIRSTKLEDSAMYFCASSAEELALNPGEQFFGPGTRLTVL.

The rearrangement joins TRBV11-1 to TRBJ2-7, with D perhaps TRBD2 (5 bases). This CDR3 contains 15 residues. The V end was cut by 1 base, the J end by 4 bases, with 14 bases between. Germline CDR1 and CDR2: SGHAT and FQDESV (reference sequence). DNA for the CDR3: TGTGCCAGCAGCTTAGGAAAACGGCTAGCTTACGAGCAGTACTTC. It is translated as CASSLGKRLAYEQYF. The variable domain in full, with the rest retrieved from reference TRBV11-1 and TRBJ2-7, is EAEVAQSPRYKITEKSQAVAFWCDPISGHATLYWYRQILGQGPELLVQFQDESVVDDSQLPKDRFSAERLKGVDSTLKIQPAELGDSAMYLCASSLGKRLAYEQYFGPGTRLTVT.

J is TRBJ2-7 and V is TRBV15; D call uncertain. The V gene lost 0 bases and the J gene lost 5 bases, with 8 bases spanning the gap. There are 13 residues in the CDR3. The germline CDR1 and CDR2 sequences are LNHNV and YYDKDF (reference sequence). CDR3 nucleotide sequence: TGTGCCACCAGCAGAGAGGACCTAGACGAGCAGTACTTC. It codes for CATSREDLDEQYF. The variable domain in full, with the rest retrieved from reference TRBV15 and TRBJ2-7, is DAMVIQNPRYQVTQFGKPVTLSCSQTLNHNVMYWYQQKSSQAPKLLFHYYDKDFNNEADTPDNFQSRRPNTSFCFLDIRSPGLGDTAMYLCATSREDLDEQYFGPGTRLTVT.

This clonotype showed up just a few times. The chain is built from TRBV5-1 and TRBJ2-1; 8 bases match TRBD1. The CDR3 runs to 14 residues. The trim removed 5 bases at V and 10 bases at J, leaving 11 bases unmatched. Germline V gene sequence: CDR1 SGHRS, CDR2 YFSETQ. CDR3 protein: CASRSGQAQGEQFF. CDR3 sequence (DNA): TGCGCCAGCAGGTCGGGACAGGCTCAAGGCGAGCAGTTCTTC.

This clonotype was observed a handful of times. The chain employs TRBV7-2 and TRBJ2-7; D ambiguous. The germline V and J ends were trimmed by 5 bases and 3 bases, with 5 bases remaining between them. Germline-derived CDR1 and CDR2 are SGHTA and FQGNSA. The CDR3 runs to 11 residues. In DNA, the CDR3 is TGTGCCAGCAGCAACATCTACGAGCAGTACTTC. As protein: CASSNIYEQYF.

This clonotype turned up a few times. The J gene is TRBJ1-1, the V gene TRBV6-5; D remains ambiguous. The CDR3 is made up of 11 amino acids. CDR1 is MNHEY, CDR2 SVGAGI, per germline. The V end was cut by 5 bases, the J end by 7 bases, with 8 bases between. The DNA for the CDR3 is TGTGCCAGCAGTACCAACTTTGAAGCTTTCTTT. This translates into CASSTNFEAFF.

There are a few counts of this clonotype. This chain joins TRBV5-1 and TRBJ2-5, with 9 bases fitting TRBD2. The J segment lost 2 bases and the V segment lost 6 bases, leaving 5 bases of the junction unmatched. The germline gives CDR1 SGHRS, CDR2 YFSETQ. The CDR3 has 14 amino acids. The CDR3 loop is CASTQTSGQETQYF. The CDR3 nucleotides are TGCGCCAGCACCCAGACTAGCGGACAAGAGACCCAGTACTTC.

For the CDR3, the DNA is TGCAGCGTTGAAATGGGACAGCTCTCCTACAATGAGCAGTTCTTC. It translates to CSVEMGQLSYNEQFF. The chain has TRBV29-1 and TRBJ2-1, with TRBD1 matching over 7 bases. The V gene's germline CDR1 is SQVTM and CDR2 ANQGSEA. Unmatched junction bases numbered 4, after V lost 2 bases and J lost 0 bases. This CDR3 is 15 amino acids long.

This clonotype has a handful of counts. The chain is built from TRBV27 and TRBJ2-5, with TRBD1 matching 12 bases. CDR1 and CDR2 (germline): MNHEY, SMNVEV (reference sequence). CDR3 length: 16 residues. Trimming took 0 bases from V and 5 from J; bases not matched to a gene: 4. The CDR3 DNA is TGTGCCAGCAGTTTATCGGGGACAGGGGGCTGGGAGACCCAGTACTTC. Its translation: CASSLSGTGGWETQYF.

The chain is built from TRBV29-1 and TRBJ2-7, with D unresolved. CDR1 and CDR2 from the germline V gene are SQVTM and ANQGSEA. The CDR3 contains 12 residues. V was cut by 4 bases and J by 0 bases, with 7 bases left in between. CDR3 sequence (DNA): TGCAGCGTTGTCACTGACTCCTACGAGCAGTACTTC. The encoded protein is CSVVTDSYEQYF.

J is TRBJ2-1 and V is TRBV2; 9 bases match TRBD1. J lost 7 bases, V lost 2 bases, and 9 bases had no gene match. CDR3 length: 16 amino acids. Germline CDR1 and CDR2: SNHLY and FYNNEI. This CDR3 reads CASSESPGQGRNEQFF. The CDR3 DNA reads as TGTGCCAGCAGTGAATCGCCGGGACAGGGAAGGAATGAGCAGTTCTTC.

This clonotype appeared many times. The chain employs TRBV6-2 or TRBV6-3 and TRBJ2-7, with TRBD1 matching 8 bases. The germline gives CDR1 MNHEY, CDR2 SVGEGT. This CDR3 is 15 amino acids long. Unmatched junction bases numbered 8, after V lost 7 bases and J lost 0 bases. The CDR3 region is CASTVDGTGSYEQYF. CDR3 bases: TGTGCCAGCACCGTAGATGGGACAGGCTCCTACGAGCAGTACTTC.

The chain employs TRBV5-5 and TRBJ2-5; TRBD2 might be the D (7 bases). This CDR3 has 17 amino acids. Trimming took 4 bases from V and 4 from J, leaving 23 bases between them. Per germline, CDR1 SGHKS and CDR2 YYEKEE (reference sequence). Written as DNA, the CDR3 is TGTGCCAGCAGCGAGGGAGGGACACCCCCCGGTCGAGAGACCCAGTACTTC. Encoded protein: CASSEGGTPPGRETQYF.

A few counts support this clonotype. V usage is TRBV9 and J usage is TRBJ1-2; D possibly corresponds to TRBD1 (5 bases). CDR3 length: 13 residues. Trimming removed 1 base from V and 3 bases from J, with 7 bases in between. Looked up from germline, CDR1 is SGDLS and CDR2 is YYNGEE. The CDR3 DNA reads as TGTGCCAGCAGCGTACCAGGGTACTATGGCTACACCTTC. Amino acids: CASSVPGYYGYTF.